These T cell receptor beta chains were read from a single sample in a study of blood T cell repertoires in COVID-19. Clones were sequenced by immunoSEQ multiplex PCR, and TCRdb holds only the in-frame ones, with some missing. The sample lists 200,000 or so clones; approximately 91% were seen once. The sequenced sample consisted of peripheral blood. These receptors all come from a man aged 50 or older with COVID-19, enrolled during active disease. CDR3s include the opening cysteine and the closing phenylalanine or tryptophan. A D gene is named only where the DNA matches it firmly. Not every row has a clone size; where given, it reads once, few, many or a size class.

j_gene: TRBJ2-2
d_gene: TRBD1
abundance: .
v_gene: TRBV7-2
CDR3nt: TGTGCCAGCAGCTTAGTGGGACAGGGTCCTTCTTCGAACACCGGGGAGCTGTTTTTT
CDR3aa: CASSLVGQGPSSNTGELFF

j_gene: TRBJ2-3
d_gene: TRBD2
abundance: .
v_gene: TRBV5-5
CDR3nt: TGTGCCAGCAGCTTGCGGTGGGTCGGGGAGGGCCTCTCAGATACGCAGTATTTT
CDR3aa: CASSLRWVGEGLSDTQYF

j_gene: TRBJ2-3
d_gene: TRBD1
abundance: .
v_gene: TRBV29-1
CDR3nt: TGCAGCGTTGAGGAAGGACAGGGCACAGATACGCAGTATTTT
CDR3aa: CSVEEGQGTDTQYF

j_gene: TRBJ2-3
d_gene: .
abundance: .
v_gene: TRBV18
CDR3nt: TGTGCCAGCTCACCCCGGGACACAAGCACAGATACGCAGTATTTT
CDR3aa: CASSPRDTSTDTQYF

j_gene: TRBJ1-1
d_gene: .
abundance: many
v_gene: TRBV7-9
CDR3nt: TGTGCCAGCAGCTTAGTACAGGGTGGGTCTGAAGCTTTCTTT
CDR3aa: CASSLVQGGSEAFF

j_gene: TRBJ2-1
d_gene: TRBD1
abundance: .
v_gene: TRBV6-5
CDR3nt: TGTGCCAGCAGTTACTTTTACAGGGGAAATGAGCAGTTCTTC
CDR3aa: CASSYFYRGNEQFF

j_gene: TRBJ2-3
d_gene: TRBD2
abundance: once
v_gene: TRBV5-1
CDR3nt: TGCGCCAGCAGCTTCCTAGCGGGGGGAAGCACAGATACGCAGTATTTT
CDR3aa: CASSFLAGGSTDTQYF

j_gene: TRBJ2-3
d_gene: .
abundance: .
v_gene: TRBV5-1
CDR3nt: TGCGCCAGCAGCTTGACTTCTGCCCTTATCACAGATACGCAGTATTTT
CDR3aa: CASSLTSALITDTQYF

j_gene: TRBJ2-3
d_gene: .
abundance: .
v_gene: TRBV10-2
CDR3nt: TGCGCCAGCCGGGGTAGCACAGATACGCAGTATTTT
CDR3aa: CASRGSTDTQYF

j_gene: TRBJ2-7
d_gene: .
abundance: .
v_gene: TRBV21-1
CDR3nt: TGTGCCAGCAGCAAATCTTGCGGGGGGACATGGCGGCGGCGGACCTACGAGCAGTACTTC
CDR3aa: CASSKSCGGTWRRRTYEQYF

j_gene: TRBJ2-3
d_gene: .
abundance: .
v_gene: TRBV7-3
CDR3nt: TGTGCCAGCAGCTTCGGGAGACCAGCGCCTCGTATAGTCACAGATACGCAGTATTTT
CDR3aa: CASSFGRPAPRIVTDTQYF

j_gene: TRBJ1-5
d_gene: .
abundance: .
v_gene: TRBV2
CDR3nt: TGTGCCAGCAGTGAAGCAAGTAAGACAGATAGCAATCAGCCCCAGCATTTT
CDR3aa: CASSEASKTDSNQPQHF

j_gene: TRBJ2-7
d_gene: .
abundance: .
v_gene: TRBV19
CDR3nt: TGTGCCAGTAGTATAGTCGGGACGGGGGACTACGAGCAGTACTTC
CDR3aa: CASSIVGTGDYEQYF

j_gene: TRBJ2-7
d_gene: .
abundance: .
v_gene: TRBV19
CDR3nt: TGTGCCAGTAGCCAAGGGGTGGGATACGAGCAGTACTTC
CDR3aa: CASSQGVGYEQYF

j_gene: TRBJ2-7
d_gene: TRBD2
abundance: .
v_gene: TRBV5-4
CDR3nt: TGTGCCAGCAGCTTGGTTTTTAGCGGGAGGAACCACGAGCAGTACTTC
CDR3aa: CASSLVFSGRNHEQYF

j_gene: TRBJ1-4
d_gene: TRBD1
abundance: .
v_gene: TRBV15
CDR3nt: TGTGCCACCAGCAGTCACAGGGGAGCTAATGAAAAACTGTTTTTT
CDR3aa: CATSSHRGANEKLFF

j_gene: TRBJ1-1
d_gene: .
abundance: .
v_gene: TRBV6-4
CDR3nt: TGTGCCCATCGTGGAGAGAACACTGAAGCTTTCTTT
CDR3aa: CAHRGENTEAFF

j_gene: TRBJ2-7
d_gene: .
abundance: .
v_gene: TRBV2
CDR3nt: TGTGCCAGCAGTGCCCGCGTGACTTCCATATACGAGCAGTACTTC
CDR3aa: CASSARVTSIYEQYF

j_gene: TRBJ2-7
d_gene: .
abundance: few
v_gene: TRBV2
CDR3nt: TGTGCCAGCGCCAGGGAGGTGGCCTACGAGCAGTACTTC
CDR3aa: CASAREVAYEQYF

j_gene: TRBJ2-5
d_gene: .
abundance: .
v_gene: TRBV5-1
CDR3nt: TGCGCCAGCAGCCGACCGGGAGAGACCCAGTACTTC
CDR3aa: CASSRPGETQYF

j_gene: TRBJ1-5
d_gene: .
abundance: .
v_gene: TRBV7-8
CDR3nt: TGTGCCAGCAGCTTAGCAACGACAGCTCAGCCCCAGCATTTT
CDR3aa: CASSLATTAQPQHF

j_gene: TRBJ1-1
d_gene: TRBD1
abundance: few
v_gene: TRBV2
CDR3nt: TGTGCCAGCAGAAGAGAGACAGGGGGCACTGAAGCTTTCTTT
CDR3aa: CASRRETGGTEAFF

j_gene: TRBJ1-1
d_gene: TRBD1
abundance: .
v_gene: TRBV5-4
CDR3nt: TGTGCCAGCAGCTGGAGGGGGCTGGGGACTGAAGCTTTCTTT
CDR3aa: CASSWRGLGTEAFF

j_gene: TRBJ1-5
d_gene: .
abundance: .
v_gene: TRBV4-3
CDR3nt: TGCGCCAGCAGCCAAGAGAGATGGGGGCCTCAGCCCCAGCATTTT
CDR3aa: CASSQERWGPQPQHF

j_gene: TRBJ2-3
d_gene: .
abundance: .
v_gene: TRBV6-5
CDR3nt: TGTGCCAGCAGTTACTCGAAGGGGACAGATACGCAGTATTTT
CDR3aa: CASSYSKGTDTQYF

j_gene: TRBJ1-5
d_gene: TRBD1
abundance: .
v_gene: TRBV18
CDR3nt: TGTGCCAGCTCACCACCGGGACAGGGTGGGAATCAGCCCCAGCATTTT
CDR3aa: CASSPPGQGGNQPQHF

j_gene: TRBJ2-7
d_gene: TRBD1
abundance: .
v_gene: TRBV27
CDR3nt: TGTGCCAGCAGTTCTAACAGGGGGAGCGAGCAGTACTTC
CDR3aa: CASSSNRGSEQYF

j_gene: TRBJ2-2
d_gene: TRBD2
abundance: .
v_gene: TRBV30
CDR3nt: TGTGCCTGGAAGACTAGCGGGGGGGTATACACCGGGGAGCTGTTTTTT
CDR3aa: CAWKTSGGVYTGELFF

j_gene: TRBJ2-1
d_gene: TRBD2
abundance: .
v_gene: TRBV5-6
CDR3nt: TGTGCCAGCAGCACCACTAGCGGACTGCCGGTAGGTGAGCAGTTCTTC
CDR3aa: CASSTTSGLPVGEQFF

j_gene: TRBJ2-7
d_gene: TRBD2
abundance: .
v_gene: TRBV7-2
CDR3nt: TGTGCCAGCAGTTCTAGCGGGACAACATACGAGCAGTACTTC
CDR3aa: CASSSSGTTYEQYF

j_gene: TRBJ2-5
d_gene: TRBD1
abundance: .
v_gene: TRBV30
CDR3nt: TGTGCCTGGGATACCGGGACAGGGGGCGAAGAGACCCAGTACTTC
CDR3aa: CAWDTGTGGEETQYF

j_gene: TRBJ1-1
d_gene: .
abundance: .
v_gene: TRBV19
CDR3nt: TGTGCCAGTAGTATAGTAGGGGGAAGTGAAGCTTTCTTT
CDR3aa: CASSIVGGSEAFF

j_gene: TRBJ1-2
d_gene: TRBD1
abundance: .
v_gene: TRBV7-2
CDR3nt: TGTGCCAGCAGCTTCGGGACAGCTAACTATGGCTACACCTTC
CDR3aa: CASSFGTANYGYTF

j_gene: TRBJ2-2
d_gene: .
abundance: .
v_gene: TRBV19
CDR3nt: TGTGCCAGTAGTTGGGGGCGCACCGGGGAGCTGTTTTTT
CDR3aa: CASSWGRTGELFF

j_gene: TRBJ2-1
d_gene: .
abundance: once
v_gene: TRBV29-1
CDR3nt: TGCAGCGGGAACCATAGGGGTGAGCAGTTCTTC
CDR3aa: CSGNHRGEQFF

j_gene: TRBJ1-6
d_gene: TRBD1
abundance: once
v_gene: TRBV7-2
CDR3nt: TGTGCCAGCAGCTTAGGCCCCCATGGGGGACAGTATAATTCACCCCTCCACTTT
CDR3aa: CASSLGPHGGQYNSPLHF

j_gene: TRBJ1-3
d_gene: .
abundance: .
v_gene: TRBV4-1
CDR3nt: TGCGCCAGCAGCCAAGATAGCCAGTTATCTGGAAACACCATATATTTT
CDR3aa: CASSQDSQLSGNTIYF

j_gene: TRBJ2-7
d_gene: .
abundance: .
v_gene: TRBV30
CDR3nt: TGTGCCTGGAGTCCAGGGCTATCCTACGAGCAGTACTTC
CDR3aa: CAWSPGLSYEQYF

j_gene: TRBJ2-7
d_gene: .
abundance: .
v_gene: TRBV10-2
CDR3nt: TGCGCCAGCGGCTTTGTGAGGGATAGGGACTACGAGCAGTACTTC
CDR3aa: CASGFVRDRDYEQYF

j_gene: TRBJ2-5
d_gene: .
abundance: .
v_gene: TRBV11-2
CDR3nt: TGTGCCAGCAGCTTGGATGGACAGATTCAAGAGACCCAGTACTTC
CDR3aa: CASSLDGQIQETQYF

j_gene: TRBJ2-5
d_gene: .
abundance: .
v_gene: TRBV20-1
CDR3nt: TGCAGTGCTAGTGGACAACCCTCCTGGGAGACCCAGTACTTC
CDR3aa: CSASGQPSWETQYF

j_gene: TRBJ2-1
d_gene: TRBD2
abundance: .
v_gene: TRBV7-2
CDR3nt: TGTGCCAGCAGCTTTTTAGCGGGGGGGATTAGAAGCTCCTACAATGAGCAGTTCTTC
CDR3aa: CASSFLAGGIRSSYNEQFF

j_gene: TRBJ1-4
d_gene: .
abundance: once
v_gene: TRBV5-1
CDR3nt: TGCGCCAGCAGCTTGGGCGGTGTCCCGGGGAATGAAAAACTGTTTTTT
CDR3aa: CASSLGGVPGNEKLFF

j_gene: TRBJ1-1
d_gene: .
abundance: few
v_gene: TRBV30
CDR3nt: TGTGCCTGGAGCGTCTCAGGGGACACTGAAGCTTTCTTT
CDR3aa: CAWSVSGDTEAFF

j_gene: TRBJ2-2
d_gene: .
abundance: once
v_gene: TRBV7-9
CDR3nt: TGTGCCAGCAGCTCCTACTTGACAGGACCAATCACCGGGGAGCTGTTTTTT
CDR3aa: CASSSYLTGPITGELFF

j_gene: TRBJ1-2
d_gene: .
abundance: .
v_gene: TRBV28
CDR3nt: TGTGCCAGCAGTTTAACCCCAGGGGATGGCTACACCTTC
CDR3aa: CASSLTPGDGYTF

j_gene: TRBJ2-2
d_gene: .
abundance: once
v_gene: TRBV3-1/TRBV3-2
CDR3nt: TGTGCCAGCAGCCAAGGGGCTGTCTTTTGGCAGGCGAACACCGGGGAGCTGTTTTTT
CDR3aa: CASSQGAVFWQANTGELFF